The rows below give T cell receptor beta chains drawn from one sample of a study of OX40 agonist ivuxolimab in advanced cancers. Produced via immunoSEQ multiplex PCR; TCRdb's table is partial and in-frame only. The top ten hold about a tenth of the sample, which has 30,000 to 40,000 clones, more than 60% seen once. The sample in question was CD4+ or CD8+ T cells sorted from blood, obtained in a trial of the OX40 agonist ivuxolimab. The receptors stem from an adult with an advanced solid tumor such as melanoma, head and neck, liver or kidney cancer. Both conserved end residues are part of each CDR3. The order of the fields is D gene, V gene, clone size, J gene, CDR3 protein, CDR3 DNA. D genes are given only for firm matches. Clone size is shown for a subset of rows, as once, few, many or a class of expanded clone.

d_gene: -
v_gene: TRBV7-9
abundance: -
j_gene: TRBJ1-5
CDR3aa: CASSQGFVEPQHF
CDR3nt: TGTGCCAGCAGCCAGGGTTTTGTGGAGCCCCAGCATTTT

d_gene: TRBD2
v_gene: TRBV5-1
abundance: -
j_gene: TRBJ2-3
CDR3aa: CASSSFRTSSTDTQYF
CDR3nt: TGCGCCAGCAGCTCCTTTAGGACTAGCAGCACAGATACGCAGTATTTT

d_gene: TRBD1
v_gene: TRBV19
abundance: -
j_gene: TRBJ1-1
CDR3aa: CASSPLSSRGQEAFF
CDR3nt: TGTGCCAGTAGTCCGCTCTCGTCCAGGGGGCAAGAAGCTTTCTTT

d_gene: -
v_gene: TRBV14
abundance: -
j_gene: TRBJ1-2
CDR3aa: CASSQDGATALVYGYTF
CDR3nt: TGTGCCAGCAGCCAAGATGGAGCTACAGCACTAGTATATGGCTACACCTTC

d_gene: -
v_gene: TRBV7-9
abundance: -
j_gene: TRBJ2-1
CDR3aa: CASSNAGLLSNNEQFF
CDR3nt: TGTGCCAGCAGCAACGCGGGTCTCCTCTCGAACAATGAGCAGTTCTTC

d_gene: TRBD1
v_gene: TRBV7-9
abundance: -
j_gene: TRBJ1-1
CDR3aa: CASSLVRGTGSTEAFF
CDR3nt: TGTGCCAGCAGCTTAGTGCGGGGGACAGGGAGCACTGAAGCTTTCTTT

d_gene: -
v_gene: TRBV19
abundance: once
j_gene: TRBJ1-5
CDR3aa: CASSTPPSGEGQPQHF
CDR3nt: TGTGCCAGTAGTACCCCCCCCTCAGGTGAAGGTCAGCCCCAGCATTTT

d_gene: -
v_gene: TRBV23-1
abundance: few
j_gene: TRBJ1-1
CDR3aa: CASSHRGQMNTEAFF
CDR3nt: TGCGCCAGCAGTCACCGCGGACAGATGAACACTGAAGCTTTCTTT

d_gene: TRBD1
v_gene: TRBV6-5
abundance: -
j_gene: TRBJ2-7
CDR3aa: CASRTGSEQYF
CDR3nt: TGTGCCAGCAGGACAGGGAGTGAGCAGTACTTC

d_gene: -
v_gene: TRBV7-6
abundance: once
j_gene: TRBJ1-1
CDR3aa: CASSLRGGEAFF
CDR3nt: TGTGCCAGCAGCTTACGGGGAGGAGAAGCTTTCTTT

d_gene: -
v_gene: TRBV14
abundance: few
j_gene: TRBJ1-1
CDR3aa: CASSQNRVGTEAFF
CDR3nt: TGTGCCAGCAGTCAGAACAGGGTTGGCACTGAAGCTTTCTTT

d_gene: TRBD1
v_gene: TRBV19
abundance: -
j_gene: TRBJ2-7
CDR3aa: CASSSQDRGQHEQYF
CDR3nt: TGTGCCAGTAGTTCCCAAGACAGGGGTCAGCACGAGCAGTACTTC

d_gene: -
v_gene: TRBV7-9
abundance: -
j_gene: TRBJ2-3
CDR3aa: CASSFKRRMGDTQYF
CDR3nt: TGTGCCAGCAGCTTTAAGCGGCGGATGGGAGATACGCAGTATTTT

d_gene: TRBD1
v_gene: TRBV19
abundance: -
j_gene: TRBJ2-4
CDR3aa: CASSMRGRVAKNIQYF
CDR3nt: TGTGCCAGTAGTATGAGGGGGCGGGTAGCCAAAAACATTCAGTACTTC

d_gene: -
v_gene: TRBV5-2
abundance: -
j_gene: TRBJ2-3
CDR3aa: CASSLWTASTDTQYF
CDR3nt: TGTGCCAGCAGCTTGTGGACAGCTAGCACAGATACGCAGTATTTT

d_gene: -
v_gene: TRBV6-1
abundance: few
j_gene: TRBJ2-7
CDR3aa: CASTKSSYEQYF
CDR3nt: TGTGCCAGCACAAAAAGCTCCTACGAGCAGTACTTC

d_gene: -
v_gene: TRBV5-6
abundance: -
j_gene: TRBJ2-7
CDR3aa: CASSLDDFYEQYF
CDR3nt: TGTGCCAGCAGCTTGGATGACTTCTACGAGCAGTACTTC

d_gene: -
v_gene: TRBV11-1
abundance: few
j_gene: TRBJ2-1
CDR3aa: CASSLGWGDYNEQFF
CDR3nt: TGTGCCAGCAGCTTAGGGTGGGGGGACTACAATGAGCAGTTCTTC

d_gene: TRBD1
v_gene: TRBV11-1
abundance: once
j_gene: TRBJ1-2
CDR3aa: CASSLRTGKGYGYTF
CDR3nt: TGTGCCAGCAGCCTACGGACAGGGAAGGGGTATGGCTACACCTTC

d_gene: -
v_gene: TRBV10-3
abundance: -
j_gene: TRBJ2-7
CDR3aa: CAISGGGGYEQYF
CDR3nt: TGTGCCATCAGTGGGGGGGGCGGCTACGAGCAGTACTTC

d_gene: -
v_gene: TRBV7-2
abundance: -
j_gene: TRBJ1-1
CDR3aa: CASSPSRRLNTEAFF
CDR3nt: TGTGCCAGCAGCCCAAGCCGGCGGCTGAACACTGAGGCTTTCTTT

d_gene: TRBD1
v_gene: TRBV10-1
abundance: -
j_gene: TRBJ1-1
CDR3aa: CASSAGRTGRTEAFF
CDR3nt: TGCGCCAGCAGTGCCGGACGGACAGGGCGGACTGAAGCTTTCTTT

d_gene: TRBD2
v_gene: TRBV28
abundance: -
j_gene: TRBJ2-3
CDR3aa: CASSFALAGGPGGGPDTQYF
CDR3nt: TGTGCCAGCAGTTTTGCACTAGCGGGGGGGCCAGGTGGTGGTCCAGATACGCAGTATTTT

d_gene: TRBD1
v_gene: TRBV6-5
abundance: few
j_gene: TRBJ1-4
CDR3aa: CASRQGGDEKLFF
CDR3nt: TGTGCCAGCAGACAGGGGGGGGATGAAAAACTGTTTTTT

d_gene: -
v_gene: TRBV7-9
abundance: -
j_gene: TRBJ2-7
CDR3aa: CASTSWTSSYEQYF
CDR3nt: TGTGCCAGCACTTCTTGGACATCTTCCTACGAGCAGTACTTC

d_gene: TRBD1
v_gene: TRBV2
abundance: -
j_gene: TRBJ1-2
CDR3aa: CASRKQGYDYGYTF
CDR3nt: TGTGCCAGCAGAAAACAGGGGTACGACTATGGCTACACCTTC

d_gene: -
v_gene: TRBV11-2
abundance: few
j_gene: TRBJ2-5
CDR3aa: CASSPITGLTQETQYF
CDR3nt: TGTGCCAGCAGCCCCATTACAGGGCTTACCCAAGAGACCCAGTACTTC

d_gene: TRBD1
v_gene: TRBV7-6
abundance: -
j_gene: TRBJ1-2
CDR3aa: CASSSGGQGADGYTF
CDR3nt: TGTGCCAGCAGCTCTGGGGGACAGGGGGCGGATGGCTACACCTTC

d_gene: -
v_gene: TRBV27
abundance: -
j_gene: TRBJ1-4
CDR3aa: CASSSWNVSGKLFF
CDR3nt: TGTGCCAGCAGTTCCTGGAACGTTTCTGGAAAACTGTTTTTT

d_gene: TRBD1
v_gene: TRBV30
abundance: -
j_gene: TRBJ1-2
CDR3aa: CAWVGQVNYGYTF
CDR3nt: TGTGCCTGGGTGGGACAGGTCAACTATGGCTACACCTTC

d_gene: -
v_gene: TRBV7-9
abundance: -
j_gene: TRBJ2-1
CDR3aa: CASSQAILGVFYNEQFF
CDR3nt: TGTGCCAGCAGCCAAGCCATCTTAGGGGTCTTCTACAATGAGCAGTTCTTC

d_gene: -
v_gene: TRBV30
abundance: -
j_gene: TRBJ2-1
CDR3aa: CACHGTRTYNEQFF
CDR3nt: TGTGCCTGTCACGGGACTCGAACCTACAATGAGCAGTTCTTC

d_gene: -
v_gene: TRBV13
abundance: -
j_gene: TRBJ1-1
CDR3aa: CASSLNGGNLNTEAFF
CDR3nt: TGTGCCAGCAGCCTCAACGGCGGGAACCTGAACACTGAAGCTTTCTTT

d_gene: -
v_gene: TRBV10-1
abundance: -
j_gene: TRBJ2-7
CDR3aa: CASSESSTGDEQYF
CDR3nt: TGCGCCAGCAGTGAGTCGAGTACGGGGGACGAGCAGTACTTC

d_gene: -
v_gene: TRBV14
abundance: -
j_gene: TRBJ2-7
CDR3aa: CASSQEGRVYF
CDR3nt: TGTGCCAGCAGCCAAGAAGGCAGGGTCTACTTC

d_gene: -
v_gene: TRBV30
abundance: -
j_gene: TRBJ1-4
CDR3aa: CAWTGTASTNEKLFF
CDR3nt: TGTGCCTGGACCGGGACGGCGTCAACTAATGAAAAACTGTTTTTT

d_gene: -
v_gene: TRBV30
abundance: -
j_gene: TRBJ2-7
CDR3aa: CAWRGKGGTVHEQYF
CDR3nt: TGTGCCTGGAGGGGGAAGGGCGGCACCGTTCATGAGCAGTACTTC

d_gene: -
v_gene: TRBV27
abundance: -
j_gene: TRBJ2-6
CDR3aa: CASISLSSGANVLTF
CDR3nt: TGTGCCAGCATTAGTCTTAGCTCTGGGGCCAACGTCCTGACTTTC

d_gene: TRBD1
v_gene: TRBV9
abundance: once
j_gene: TRBJ1-2
CDR3aa: CASSVPRQGVNYGYTF
CDR3nt: TGTGCCAGCAGCGTACCCCGACAGGGCGTTAACTATGGCTACACCTTC

d_gene: -
v_gene: TRBV6-1
abundance: -
j_gene: TRBJ2-5
CDR3aa: CATHRDNGQTQYF
CDR3nt: TGTGCCACCCATCGGGACAACGGGCAGACCCAGTACTTC

d_gene: TRBD1
v_gene: TRBV7-8
abundance: -
j_gene: TRBJ1-5
CDR3aa: CASSSRTGQGNQPQHF
CDR3nt: TGTGCCAGCAGCAGCAGGACAGGCCAGGGCAATCAGCCCCAGCATTTT

d_gene: -
v_gene: TRBV6-6
abundance: -
j_gene: TRBJ1-4
CDR3aa: CASSYDGTELFF
CDR3nt: TGTGCCAGCAGTTACGACGGGACGGAACTGTTTTTT

d_gene: TRBD2
v_gene: TRBV12-5
abundance: -
j_gene: TRBJ2-1
CDR3aa: CASVTSGGAREQFF
CDR3nt: TGTGCTAGTGTAACTAGCGGGGGGGCTCGGGAGCAGTTCTTC

d_gene: TRBD1
v_gene: TRBV28
abundance: few
j_gene: TRBJ1-5
CDR3aa: CASRPQGVNQPQHF
CDR3nt: TGTGCCAGCAGGCCACAGGGGGTCAATCAGCCCCAGCATTTT